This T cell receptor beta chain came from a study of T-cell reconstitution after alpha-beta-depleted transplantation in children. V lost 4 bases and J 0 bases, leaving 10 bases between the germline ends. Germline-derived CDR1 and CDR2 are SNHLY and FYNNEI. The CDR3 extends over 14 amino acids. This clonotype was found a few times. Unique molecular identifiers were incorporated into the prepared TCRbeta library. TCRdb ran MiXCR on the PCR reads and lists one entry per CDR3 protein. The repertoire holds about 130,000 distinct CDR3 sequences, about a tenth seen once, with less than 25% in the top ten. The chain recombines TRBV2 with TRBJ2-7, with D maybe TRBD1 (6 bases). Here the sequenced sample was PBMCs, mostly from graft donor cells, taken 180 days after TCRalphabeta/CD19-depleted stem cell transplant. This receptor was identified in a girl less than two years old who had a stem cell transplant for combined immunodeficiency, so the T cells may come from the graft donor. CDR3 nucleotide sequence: TGTGCCAGCAGTGGGCAGGGGCCCTCCTACGAGCAGTACTTC. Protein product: CASSGQGPSYEQYF.